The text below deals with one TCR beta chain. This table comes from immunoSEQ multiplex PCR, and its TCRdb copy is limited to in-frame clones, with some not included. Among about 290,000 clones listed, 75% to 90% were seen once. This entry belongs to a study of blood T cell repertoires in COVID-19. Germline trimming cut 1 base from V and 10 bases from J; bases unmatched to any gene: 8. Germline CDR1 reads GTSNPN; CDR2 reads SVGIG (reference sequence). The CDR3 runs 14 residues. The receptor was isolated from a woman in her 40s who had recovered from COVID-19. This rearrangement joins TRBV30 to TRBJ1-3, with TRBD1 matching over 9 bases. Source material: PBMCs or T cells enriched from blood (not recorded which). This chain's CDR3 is CAWSGGQGPPTIYF. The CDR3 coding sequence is TGTGCCTGGAGTGGAGGACAGGGGCCACCTACCATATATTTT. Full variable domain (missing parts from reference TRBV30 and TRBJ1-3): SQTIHQWPATLVQPVGSPLSLECTVEGTSNPNLYWYRQAAGRGLQLLFYSVGIGQISSEVPQNLSASRPQDRQFILSSKKLLLSDSGFYLCAWSGGQGPPTIYFGEGSWLTVV.